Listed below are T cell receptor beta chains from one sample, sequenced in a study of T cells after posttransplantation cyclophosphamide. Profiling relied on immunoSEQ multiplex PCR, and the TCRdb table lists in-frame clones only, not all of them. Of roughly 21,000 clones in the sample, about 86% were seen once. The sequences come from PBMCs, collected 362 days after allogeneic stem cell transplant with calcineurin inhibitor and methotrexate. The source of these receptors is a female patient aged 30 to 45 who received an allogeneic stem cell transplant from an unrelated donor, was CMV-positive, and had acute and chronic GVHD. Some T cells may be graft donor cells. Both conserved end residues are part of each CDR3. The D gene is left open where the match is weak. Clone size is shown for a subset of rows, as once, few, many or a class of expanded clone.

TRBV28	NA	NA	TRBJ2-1	TGTGCCAGCAGTAACCAGTGGAATGAGCAGTTCTTC	CASSNQWNEQFF
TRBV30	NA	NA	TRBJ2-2	TGTGCCTGGAGTGTACTGATAGGGGCGGAGCTGTTTTTT	CAWSVLIGAELFF
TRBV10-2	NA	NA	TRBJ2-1	TGCGCCAGCAGTGTATTACGCGATGAGCAGTTCTTC	CASSVLRDEQFF
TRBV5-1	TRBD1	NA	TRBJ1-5	TGCGCCAGCAGCTTGGGGCCAGGGGGCCCGAGCAATCAGCCCCAGCATTTT	CASSLGPGGPSNQPQHF
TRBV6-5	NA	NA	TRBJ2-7	TGTGCCAGCAGTTACGGGCAGGGTTCCTACGAGCAGTACTTC	CASSYGQGSYEQYF
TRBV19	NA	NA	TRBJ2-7	TGTGCCAGTAGTTCGGTCGTCACCAGGGTACGCGAGCAGTACTTC	CASSSVVTRVREQYF
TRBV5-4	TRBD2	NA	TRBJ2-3	TGTGCCAGCACATACACTAGCGGGAGCATAGATACGCAGTATTTT	CASTYTSGSIDTQYF
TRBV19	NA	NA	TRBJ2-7	TGTGCCAGTAGTATCAGGGGCAGACCCTTTGAGCAGTACTTC	CASSIRGRPFEQYF
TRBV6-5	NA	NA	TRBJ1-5	TGTGCCAGCAGTGGACCAGGGCCTCAGCCCCAGCATTTT	CASSGPGPQPQHF
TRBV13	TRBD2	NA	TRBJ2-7	TGTGCCAGCAGCCCCCGACTAGCGGGGGTTAACGAGCAGTACTTC	CASSPRLAGVNEQYF
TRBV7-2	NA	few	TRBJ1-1	TGTGCCAGCAGCTACACAGGGATATATTCTGAAGCTTTCTTT	CASSYTGIYSEAFF
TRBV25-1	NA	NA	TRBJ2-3	TGTGCCAGCAGTGAATATTTCTTCCGGGGGAGCACAGATACGCAGTATTTT	CASSEYFFRGSTDTQYF
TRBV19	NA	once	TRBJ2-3	TGTGCCAGTAGTCCGCCGTACAGGTCAGATACGCAGTATTTT	CASSPPYRSDTQYF
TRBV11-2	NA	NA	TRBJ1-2	TGTGCCAGCGCCTCCGGGACTAATGGCTACACCTTC	CASASGTNGYTF
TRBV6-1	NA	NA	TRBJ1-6	TGTGCCAGCAGTGAAACGGGGGGAGCCCTCCACTTT	CASSETGGALHF
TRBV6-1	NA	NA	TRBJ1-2	TGTGCCAGCAGGCCGGGGAGGGTATTGCACTATGGCTACACCTTC	CASRPGRVLHYGYTF
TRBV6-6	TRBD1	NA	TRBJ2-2	TGTGCCAGCAGTTACTCGACAGGGGCCGGGGAGCTGTTTTTT	CASSYSTGAGELFF
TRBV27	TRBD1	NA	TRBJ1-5	TGTGCCAGCAGTCCCTGGACAGGGAATAGCAATCAGCCCCAGCATTTT	CASSPWTGNSNQPQHF
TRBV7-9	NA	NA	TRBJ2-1	TGTGCCAGCAGCATTAGTATCAATGAGCAGTTCTTC	CASSISINEQFF
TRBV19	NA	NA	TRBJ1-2	TGTGCCAGTAGTATTCCGGGGGACTATGGCTACACCTTC	CASSIPGDYGYTF